This record covers a single TCR beta chain. There are 17 residues in the CDR3. Trimming cost V 1 base and J 0 bases, with 14 bases left between them. Germline V CDR1 and CDR2: SGHAT, FQNNGV. This record comes from a study of T cell changes during pregnancy in multiple sclerosis. TCRdb keeps only in-frame clones here, not all; method: immunoSEQ multiplex PCR. The sample contains 40,000 to 45,000 clones, over 90% of which appear only once. This rearrangement joins TRBV11-2 to TRBJ2-3, with a weak D call TRBD2 (6 bases). The clonotype comes from a female donor with multiple sclerosis, enrolled in a pregnancy study. This specimen was CD8+ T cells from peripheral blood mononuclear cells, taken in the third trimester of pregnancy. In DNA form, the CDR3 reads TGTGCCAGCAGCTTAGGCAGGACTACCTCTAGCACAGATACGCAGTATTTT. Its translation: CASSLGRTTSSTDTQYF.